This paragraph covers one T cell receptor beta chain sequence. The antigen this receptor binds is unknown. No qualities accompany the bases; no much larger clone lies one base away. Libraries were prepared through the immunoSEQ multiplex PCR assay. Sourced from immuneACCESS, this table was stored by TCRdb with only in-frame sequences that have V and J called. A share of the clones is absent; for the studies checked, an unresolved V gene accounts for under half, and the remainder has no known explanation. The sample table shows fewer than 700,000 clones, and 85% to 90% are seen once. Of the sample, about 0.01% falls within the top ten clones. This entry comes from a study of shared T cell receptors in the human thymus (TCRdb year 2021). Notes on the research overall: The study examined how self-reactive, shared T-cell receptor alpha chains are generated in the human thymus.

The germline V end is reduced by 1 base and the J end by 3 bases; junction bases left unmatched: 3. The CDR3 covers 15 residues, taking in both the cysteine and the phenylalanine. Only the CDR3 DNA is retained, 45 bases long and in frame from the first base. Sequences MNHNS (CDR1) and SASEGT (CDR2) are obtained from the germline V gene. A further study also used this sample, focusing on human thymus T cells. The other study reports the following: The donors were immunologically healthy infants in Finland who had open corrective cardiac surgery for congenital heart defects. Thymus tissue was obtained as surgical resects removed during corrective cardiac surgery. Usage of V and J gene segments appeared to be biased in both the thymic and the peripheral blood repertoires. Highly overlapping thymic TCR repertoires among unrelated individuals were reported in the related research. TCR alpha and beta repertoires from about eight infant thymus samples and four related peripheral blood samples were characterized in the study. The infant donors were about 7 to 244 days old, and the cohort included six or seven males and two females. Thymocytes were released mechanically from tissue and stored at -70 °C as pellets of roughly 9-31 million cells. A QIAsymphony instrument was used to extract genomic DNA from frozen cell pellets. TCRB and TCRAD loci were amplified from a standardized quantity of quality-controlled genomic DNA using the immunoSEQ multiplex PCR assay. The V(D)J region was spanned by amplicons of a length sufficient to cover the CDR3 and to identify V and J genes. The commercial immunoSEQ service was used to sequence amplicons on an Illumina platform. Corrections for primer bias and sequencing errors followed previously described methods, while TCRAD and TCRB definitions were based on the IMGT database. Analysis of the repertoires was done with immunoSEQ Analyzer 3.0 and VDJTools and included basic statistics, V/J segment usage, diversity estimates, rarefaction and pairwise overlap. To estimate diversity, the Chao1, ChaoE, Efron-Thisted, Shannon and inverse Simpson indices were applied, and diversity was also estimated on datasets down-sampled to the smallest sample. Repertoire overlap used strict matching of CDR3 nucleotide sequence, V gene and J gene, with Jaccard-based multidimensional scaling clustering. On average, thymus samples yielded around 810,000 unique TCRB clonotypes, whereas blood samples yielded 70,000 to 100,000.

Sequencing was performed on thymocytes. The chain links TRBV6-1 with TRBJ2-1; a stretch of 7 junction bases matches TRBD1. This TCR was recovered from a boy in the first two years of life with a congenital heart defect. Donor details come from another sample of the same person, matched by shared clones. This receptor carries the CDR3 CASSEVGTVYNEQFF. The nucleotides read TGTGCCAGCAGTGAAGTGGGGACAGTCTACAATGAGCAGTTCTTC.